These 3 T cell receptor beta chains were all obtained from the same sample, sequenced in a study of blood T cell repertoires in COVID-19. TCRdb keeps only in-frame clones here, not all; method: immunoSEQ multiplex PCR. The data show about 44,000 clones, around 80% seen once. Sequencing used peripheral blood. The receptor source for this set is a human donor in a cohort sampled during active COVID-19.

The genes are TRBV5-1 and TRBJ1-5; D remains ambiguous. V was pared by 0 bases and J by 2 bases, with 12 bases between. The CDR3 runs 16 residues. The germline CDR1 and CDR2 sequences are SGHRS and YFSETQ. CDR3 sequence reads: CASSLDGGVGNQPQHF. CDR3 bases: TGCGCCAGCAGCTTGGATGGAGGAGTCGGCAATCAGCCCCAGCATTTT.

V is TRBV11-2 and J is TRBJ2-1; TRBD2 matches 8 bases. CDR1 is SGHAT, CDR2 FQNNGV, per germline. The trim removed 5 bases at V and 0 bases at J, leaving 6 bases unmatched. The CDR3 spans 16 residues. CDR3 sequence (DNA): TGTGCCAGCAGCGGTAGCGGGGCAAGCTCCTACAATGAGCAGTTCTTC. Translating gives CASSGSGASSYNEQFF.

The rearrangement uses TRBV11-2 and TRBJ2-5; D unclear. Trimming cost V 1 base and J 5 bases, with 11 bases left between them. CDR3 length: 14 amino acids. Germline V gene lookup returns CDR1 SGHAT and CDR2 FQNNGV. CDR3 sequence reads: CASSLGYRVETQYF. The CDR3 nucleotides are TGTGCCAGCAGCTTAGGGTACCGAGTGGAGACCCAGTACTTC. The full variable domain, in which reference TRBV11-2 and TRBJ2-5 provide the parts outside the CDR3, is EAGVAQSPRYKIIEKRQSVAFWCNPISGHATLYWYQQILGQGPKLLIQFQNNGVVDDSQLPKDRFSAERLKGVDSTLKIQPAKLEDSAVYLCASSLGYRVETQYFGPGTRLLVL.